This TCR beta chain appears in the sequencing data of a study of cytomegalovirus exposure and HLA in healthy donors. Study overall: The 95 to 150 validation repertoires were produced on the same platform as the 500 to 800 repertoires of the first cohort. This was reported in a later analysis. Findings and caveats of the study: There were 160 or so TCR beta chains listed as cytomegalovirus-associated. Reports credit the classifier with highly specific, highly sensitive diagnosis of cytomegalovirus status. It was found in a later analysis that first-cohort TCR clusters tended to co-occur in the 90 to 150 validation repertoires.

The junction had 6 bases not matched to a gene; V was cut back by 8 bases and J by 9 bases. This CDR3 spans 14 amino acids. Germline V gene data show CDR1 as MGHRA and CDR2 as YSYEKL. As concerns this clone: Its antigen is currently unknown.

Repertoires were generated with immunoSEQ multiplex PCR, while TCRdb's copy carries only in-frame clones and drops some. Counted here are about 340,000 clones, 86% occurring once; the ten biggest clones make up about 0.91%. The source is a woman under 30 in good health and CMV-seronegative. The chain couples TRBV4-1 to TRBJ2-2; 13 nucleotides line up with TRBD2. Source material: PBMCs. CDR3 region: CASEPGLAGRELFF. The CDR3 region has the DNA TGCGCCAGCGAGCCGGGACTAGCGGGGAGGGAGCTGTTTTTT.